This record looks at one T cell receptor (beta chain) sequence and its context. The antigen remains undetermined. The isolated RNA, all of it, was reverse transcribed, so expressed TCRB transcripts were what got sequenced. TCRdb's copy holds only in-frame clones and misses some; the assay was immunoSEQ multiplex PCR. The sample has around 340,000 clones, 7% to 9% seen once. The sample belongs to a study of beta chain features in type 1 diabetes. The wider study: Similarity in age, gender and cell yields was seen between patients and healthy donors. Whole-study results and caveats: The question of HLA type influencing TCRB rearrangement was one that remained unresolved here.

Between the trimmed V and J ends, which lost 0 bases and 4 bases, there was a span of 10 bases. The CDR3 consists of 14 residues. Per germline, CDR1 SGHRS and CDR2 YFSETQ. Via the markers CD45RO/CCR7/CD25/CD127/CD95/CD27, stem cell-like memory, regulatory, central memory and naive CD4+ cells were sorted. The genes are TRBV5-1 and TRBJ1-1; possibly TRBD1 for D (5 bases). The specimen sequenced was central memory CD4+ T cells from blood. This TCR came from a woman under 30 in good health. The DNA for the CDR3 is TGCGCCAGCAGCTTGGATGTGGGGCTCACTGAAGCTTTCTTT. Translated: CASSLDVGLTEAFF.